This T cell receptor beta chain was profiled in a study of tumor T cells in aggressive B-cell lymphoma. This table comes from immunoSEQ multiplex PCR, and its TCRdb copy is limited to in-frame clones, with some not included. This sample has 9,000 or so clones, with approximately 81% found just once. Between the trimmed V and J ends, which lost 1 base and 0 bases, there was a span of 12 bases. This CDR3 is 15 amino acids long. Germline CDR1 and CDR2: SQVTM and ANQGSEA. Sequencing used tumor tissue. This TCR was recovered from an adult with diffuse large B cell lymphoma. The gene calls are TRBV29-1 and TRBJ1-1; D might be TRBD1 (5 bases). In DNA form, the CDR3 reads TGCAGCGTTGAAGCCCCTCGGGGGATGAACACTGAAGCTTTCTTT. It yields the protein CSVEAPRGMNTEAFF.